This TCR beta chain was recorded in a study of blood T cell repertoires in COVID-19 (dated by TCRdb to the early 2020s). Turning to the overall study: Samples from collaborators originated in the United States, Italy and Spain and spanned both the acute and convalescent phases of COVID-19. A de-identified subject ID, COVID-19 status, age in years and sex were almost always included in the sample metadata. The samples were drawn from two sources: the first 160 participants of the ongoing ImmuneRACE study, and 950 to 1,500 subjects contributed by 6 global collaborators. HLA class I and class II types, where available, came from metadata supplied by the sample provider rather than from assay-based typing. Deeply sampled blood TCRbeta repertoires from subjects exposed to, actively infected with, or recovered from COVID-19 were included in the dataset. The repertoires were made available in a free public database intended to serve as a resource for research on the immune response to SARS-CoV-2. The material from the prospective study consisted of cDNA or gDNA derived from T cells, B-cell-depleted T cells, or PBMCs.

The collaborating institutions used their own protocols to collect whole blood in K2EDTA tubes. For TCRbeta analysis, collaborators shipped samples in one of three forms: frozen whole blood, isolated PBMCs, or DNA extracted from either of those sample types. What the work shows at the level of the full study, not this receptor alone: Clinical and demographic metadata were provided uncurated, with the amount varying by source and participant.

The cysteine opens and the phenylalanine closes a CDR3 of 15 amino acids. The CDR3 DNA has 45 bases and is translated from base 1. V gives up 5 bases and J gives up 7 bases, and the segment between their germline ends measures 15 bases. The germline V gene encodes CDR1 SGHAT and CDR2 FQNNGV. This clone was picked up a small number of times. Its antigen is not yet known. No clone much larger than this one lies a single base away; base qualities are absent. TCRbeta CDR3 regions were amplified from genomic DNA by means of the immunoSEQ Assay, a bias-controlled multiplex PCR. The paper's processing steps were these. The number of nucleated cells in each sample was estimated from the amplification of reference gene primers within the assay. Sequence reads were collapsed and filtered to measure the absolute abundance of every unique TCRbeta CDR3 rearrangement. Productive Simpson clonality was computed per sample as the square root of Simpson's diversity index over productive rearrangements. TCRdb's version of the immuneACCESS table is confined to in-frame rearrangements and falls short of the full clone set. An unresolved V gene accounts for under half of the shortfall where checked; the remainder is of unknown origin. V and J calls and clone size are given by that table; D and trimming were obtained from the DNA. The sample data list about 34,000 clones, and less than 85% of these were observed just once. The biggest ten clones account for around 13% of the sample.

Specimen: peripheral blood. The sequence was collected from a human donor with acute or convalescent COVID-19. The donor label of this sample is uncertain. The rearranged segments are TRBV11-2 and TRBJ1-6; the best D guess is TRBD1, with 6 bases matching. CDR3 region: CASSPRARGNSPLHF. At the DNA level, the sequence is TGTGCCAGCAGCCCTCGGGCCAGGGGAAATTCACCCCTCCACTTT.